The 23 T cell receptor beta chains below were found in one sample sequenced in a study of cytomegalovirus exposure and HLA in healthy donors. PCR employed 60 Vbeta and 13 Jbeta primers. Sequencing used immunoSEQ multiplex PCR; TCRdb keeps in-frame clones, though not all of them. The repertoire consists of 70,000 to 100,000 clones, with 80% occurring once and the leading ten covering around 2%. The sample comprised PBMCs. Receptors were obtained from a man between 18 and 29 years old in good health and CMV-seronegative.

DNA for the CDR3: TGCGCCAGCAGCCAAGATGAAAACAGGGGCAATCAGCCCCAGCATTTT. Residues: CASSQDENRGNQPQHF. V usage is TRBV4-1 and J usage is TRBJ1-5; D might be TRBD1 (6 bases). The CDR3 contains 16 residues. The germline gives CDR1 MGHRA, CDR2 YSYEKL. V dropped 0 bases and J dropped 2 bases, with 11 bases sitting between them.

The rearrangement joins TRBV19 to TRBJ1-5, with D maybe TRBD1 (5 bases). Per germline, CDR1 LNHDA and CDR2 SQIVND (reference sequence). Between the trimmed V and J ends, which lost 1 base and 0 bases, there was a span of 7 bases. The CDR3 runs 15 residues. The CDR3 DNA follows: TGTGCCAGTAGTATAGGACAGTATAGCAATCAGCCCCAGCATTTT. It specifies CASSIGQYSNQPQHF.

This rearrangement joins TRBV6-6 to TRBJ2-7, with 7 bases identical to TRBD1. J lost 5 bases, V lost 4 bases, and 14 bases had no gene match. Germline V lookup: CDR1 MNHNY, CDR2 SVGAGI (reference sequence). CDR3 length: 16 residues. The CDR3 here is CASSLTGFSGTNEQYF. The DNA of the CDR3 is TGTGCCAGCAGTTTGACAGGGTTCTCCGGGACGAACGAGCAGTACTTC.

This CDR3 is CASSSPSGIVNEQFF. CDR3 sequence (DNA): TGTGCCAGCAGCTCGCCTAGCGGGATAGTCAATGAGCAGTTCTTC. The V call is TRBV11-2, the J call TRBJ2-1; 9 positions match TRBD2. Trimming at V came to 4 bases and at J to 6 bases, leaving 7 bases not matched to a gene. Germline loops: CDR1 SGHAT, CDR2 FQNNGV. This CDR3 region has 15 residues. Full variable domain (missing parts from reference TRBV11-2 and TRBJ2-1): EAGVAQSPRYKIIEKRQSVAFWCNPISGHATLYWYQQILGQGPKLLIQFQNNGVVDDSQLPKDRFSAERLKGVDSTLKIQPAKLEDSAVYLCASSSPSGIVNEQFFGPGTRLTVL.

The rearrangement links TRBV5-6 to TRBJ2-2, with D tentatively TRBD2 (5 bases). This CDR3 contains 15 residues. With 3 bases removed from V and 0 bases from J, the gap between germline ends came to 9 bases. Germline CDR1 reads SGHDT; CDR2 reads YYEEEE. This CDR3 is CASSSPGTNTGELFF. In nucleotides, the CDR3 is TGTGCCAGCAGCTCCCCGGGGACGAACACCGGGGAGCTGTTTTTT.

The chain uses TRBV7-8 and TRBJ2-7; tentative D call: TRBD1 (6 bases). Germline V gene lookup returns CDR1 SGHVS and CDR2 FQNEAQ. V was clipped by 0 bases and J by 7 bases, with 13 bases between them. This CDR3 has 14 amino acids. This chain's CDR3 is CASSLAGGPREQYF. The CDR3 DNA sequence: TGTGCCAGCAGCTTAGCAGGGGGACCTCGGGAGCAGTACTTC.

This clone has just one count. The chain couples TRBV5-6 to TRBJ1-5; 8 positions agree with TRBD1. Looked up from germline, CDR1 is SGHDT and CDR2 is YYEEEE. With 4 bases clipped from V and 7 bases from J, the junction kept 4 bases outside the gene matches. This CDR3 has 13 amino acids. CDR3 bases: TGTGCCAGCAGCCCAGGACAGGGCCAGCCCCAGCATTTT. Translating gives CASSPGQGQPQHF.

The chain couples TRBV19 to TRBJ1-4, with D possibly matching TRBD1 (5 bases). The CDR3 totals 20 residues. The germline CDR1 and CDR2 sequences are LNHDA and SQIVND (reference sequence). The ends were cut back, 0 bases at V and 8 bases at J, with 28 bases in the middle. CDR3 amino acids: CASSIEQGMRRGLRREKLFF. As DNA, the CDR3 is TGTGCCAGTAGTATAGAGCAAGGAATGAGGAGGGGCCTAAGACGGGAAAAACTGTTTTTT.

This chain connects TRBV5-1 to TRBJ2-2; TRBD2 matches at 8 bases. CDR1 is SGHRS and CDR2 is YFSETQ in the germline V gene. V shed 5 bases, J shed 3 bases, and the junction held 6 bases outside the gene matches. The CDR3 is made up of 15 amino acids. CDR3 nucleotides: TGCGCCAGCAGGGCACAAGCGGGGGACACCGGGGAGCTGTTTTTT. Translating it yields CASRAQAGDTGELFF.

This rearrangement joins TRBV12-5 to TRBJ2-1, with TRBD2 matching over 9 bases. The CDR3 has 16 residues. Germline V CDR1 and CDR2: LGHNT, FRNRAP. With V trimmed by 6 bases and J by 4 bases, 10 bases remained unmatched. The CDR3 bases are TGTGCTAGTGGCCCGCGGGGGGGCCTGTCATACAATGAGCAGTTCTTC. As protein: CASGPRGGLSYNEQFF. Full variable domain (remainder filled in from reference TRBV12-5 and TRBJ2-1): DARVTQTPRHKVTEMGQEVTMRCQPILGHNTVFWYRQTMMQGLELLAYFRNRAPLDDSGMPKDRFSAEMPDATLATLKIQPSEPRDSAVYFCASGPRGGLSYNEQFFGPGTRLTVL.

The chain couples TRBV19 to TRBJ1-1, with 8 bases fitting TRBD1. Germline values: CDR1 LNHDA, CDR2 SQIVND (reference sequence). This CDR3 contains 16 residues. V dropped 7 bases and J dropped 1; count of bases not matched to a gene: 11. CDR3: CASKARGLSTNTEAFF. The CDR3 DNA is TGTGCCAGTAAGGCCAGGGGGCTGAGTACGAACACTGAAGCTTTCTTT.

This clone has only one observation. The genes are TRBV14 and TRBJ2-1; maybe TRBD2 (5 bases). The V and J ends lost 0 bases and 0 bases respectively, with 15 bases between them. This CDR3 comprises 18 residues. The germline V gene has CDR1 SGHDN and CDR2 FVKESK. The chain's CDR3 is CASSQEMFRDSSYNEQFF. In DNA, the CDR3 is TGTGCCAGCAGCCAAGAAATGTTCCGGGATAGCTCCTACAATGAGCAGTTCTTC.

The genes are TRBV19 and TRBJ2-3, with 7 bases lining up with TRBD2. Germline V lookup: CDR1 LNHDA, CDR2 SQIVND (reference sequence). The junction had 9 bases not matched to a gene; V was cut back by 4 bases and J by 2 bases. The length of the CDR3 is 16 residues. CDR3 region: CASSRGGGWDTDTQYF. DNA for the CDR3: TGTGCCAGTAGTAGGGGCGGGGGATGGGACACAGATACGCAGTATTTT. Based on the CDR3 plus reference TRBV19 and TRBJ2-3, the full variable domain is DGGITQSPKYLFRKEGQNVTLSCEQNLNHDAMYWYRQDPGQGLRLIYYSQIVNDFQKGDIAEGYSVSREKKESFPLTVTSAQKNPTAFYLCASSRGGGWDTDTQYFGPGTRLTVL.

The V and J genes are TRBV5-4 and TRBJ2-7, with 9 bases lining up with TRBD1. This CDR3 has 16 residues. With 4 bases clipped from V and 3 bases from J, the junction kept 11 bases outside the gene matches. Germline CDR1 and CDR2: SGHNT and YYREEE (reference sequence). This chain's CDR3 is CASSAAPDRGVYEQYF. The CDR3 nucleotides read TGTGCCAGCAGCGCAGCACCCGACAGGGGGGTCTACGAGCAGTACTTC.

The chain joins TRBV27 to TRBJ1-1, with D maybe TRBD1 (6 bases). The CDR3 runs to 13 residues. Looked up from germline, CDR1 is MNHEY and CDR2 is SMNVEV (reference sequence). V was trimmed by 7 bases and J by 3 bases, leaving 12 bases between them. The DNA of the CDR3 is TGTGCCAGCAAAAGGGACACCCACACTGAAGCTTTCTTT. Encoded protein: CASKRDTHTEAFF.

V and J are TRBV6-1 and TRBJ1-1; D is ambiguous. CDR3 length: 13 amino acids. Germline values: CDR1 MNHNS, CDR2 SASEGT. V shed 7 bases and J shed 1 base, with 10 bases lying between them. Written as DNA, the CDR3 is TGTGCCAGCATGAAACATGGGAACACTGAAGCTTTCTTT. Protein sequence: CASMKHGNTEAFF.

The rearrangement links TRBV2 to TRBJ1-2; D uncertain. V was shortened by 3 bases and J by 4 bases, with 12 bases between the two germline ends. This CDR3 is 14 amino acids long. Germline V gene sequence: CDR1 SNHLY, CDR2 FYNNEI. CDR3 amino acids: CASSDEEQFYGYTF. The CDR3 bases are TGTGCCAGCAGTGATGAAGAACAGTTCTATGGCTACACCTTC.

This chain connects TRBV5-1 to TRBJ2-2; D remains ambiguous. The CDR3 is 15 amino acids. Germline V lookup: CDR1 SGHRS, CDR2 YFSETQ. V was cut by 0 bases and J by 2 bases, with 8 bases left in between. The CDR3 DNA sequence: TGCGCCAGCAGCTTGGACGCAGTAAACACCGGGGAGCTGTTTTTT. It encodes CASSLDAVNTGELFF. Full variable domain (remainder filled in from reference TRBV5-1 and TRBJ2-2): KAGVTQTPRYLIKTRGQQVTLSCSPISGHRSVSWYQQTPGQGLQFLFEYFSETQRNKGNFPGRFSGRQFSNSRSEMNVSTLELGDSALYLCASSLDAVNTGELFFGEGSRLTVL.

This sequence joins TRBV29-1 and TRBJ1-2; tentatively, D is TRBD1 (6 bases). In germline, CDR1 is SQVTM, CDR2 ANQGSEA. The CDR3 sequence is 12 residues long. CDR3 region: CITGMIGYGYTF. The CDR3 DNA follows: TGCATCACAGGGATGATTGGCTATGGCTACACCTTC.

The J gene is TRBJ2-7, the V gene TRBV6-1; 8 positions agree with TRBD1. Germline CDR1 is MNHNS and CDR2 is SASEGT. V lost 6 bases and J lost 0; bases outside the gene matches: 7. The CDR3 extends over 15 amino acids. CDR3 sequence: CASSGQGAISYEQYF. The CDR3 region has the DNA TGTGCCAGCAGCGGACAGGGCGCCATCTCCTACGAGCAGTACTTC.

The chain employs TRBV7-9 and TRBJ1-4, with TRBD1 matching over 9 bases. Germline-derived CDR1 and CDR2 are SEHNR and FQNEAQ (reference sequence). This CDR3 region has 15 residues. V was clipped by 4 bases and J by 7 bases; unmatched bases: 7. The CDR3 loop is CASSSNRGLGEKLFF. The CDR3, as DNA: TGTGCCAGCAGCTCCAACAGGGGGCTAGGTGAAAAACTGTTTTTT.

V is TRBV11-3 and J is TRBJ2-2; 7 positions match TRBD1. This CDR3 is built from 15 residues. The V and J ends lost 5 bases and 4 bases, in that order; junction bases with no gene match: 7. The germline gives CDR1 SGHNT, CDR2 YENEEA. CDR3 sequence: CASSPDRAVTGELFF. DNA of the CDR3: TGTGCCAGCAGCCCCGACAGGGCGGTCACCGGGGAGCTGTTTTTT.

This chain connects TRBV5-6 to TRBJ2-6; the D is unclear. The germline gives CDR1 SGHDT, CDR2 YYEEEE. This CDR3 region has 13 residues. V lost 0 bases, J lost 4 bases, and 2 bases lay in between. The chain's CDR3 is CASSLAGANVLTF. CDR3 sequence (DNA): TGTGCCAGCAGCTTGGCAGGGGCCAACGTCCTGACTTTC.